This TCR beta chain was captured in a study of T cells in women clearing cervical HPV infection. Study-level information: HLA type stays a possible confounder, typing being limited.

For this clone: The read ends 3 residues shy of where the CDR3 ends; the end is completed using the germline J gene.

The CDR3 spans 14 residues. Trimming removed 1 base at V and 3 bases at J, with 7 bases between. Germline lookup yields CDR1 SGHAT and CDR2 FQDESV (reference sequence). TCRdb's copy holds only in-frame clones and misses some; the assay was immunoSEQ multiplex PCR. The record lists about 46,000 clones, of which the ten most abundant hold about 40%. Cervical HPV DNA detected by MY09/MY11 PCR, typed by dot-blot. This receptor was taken from a woman aged 18 to 75 with a cervical HPV16 infection that either progressed to CIN3+ or cleared (not recorded which). V gene TRBV11-1 combines with J gene TRBJ2-1; D is uncertain. Sequencing input: blood buffy coat. The CDR3 reads CASSLVLSYNEQFF. Incomplete CDR3 DNA: TGTGCCAGCAGCTTAGTTCTCAGCTACAATGAG.